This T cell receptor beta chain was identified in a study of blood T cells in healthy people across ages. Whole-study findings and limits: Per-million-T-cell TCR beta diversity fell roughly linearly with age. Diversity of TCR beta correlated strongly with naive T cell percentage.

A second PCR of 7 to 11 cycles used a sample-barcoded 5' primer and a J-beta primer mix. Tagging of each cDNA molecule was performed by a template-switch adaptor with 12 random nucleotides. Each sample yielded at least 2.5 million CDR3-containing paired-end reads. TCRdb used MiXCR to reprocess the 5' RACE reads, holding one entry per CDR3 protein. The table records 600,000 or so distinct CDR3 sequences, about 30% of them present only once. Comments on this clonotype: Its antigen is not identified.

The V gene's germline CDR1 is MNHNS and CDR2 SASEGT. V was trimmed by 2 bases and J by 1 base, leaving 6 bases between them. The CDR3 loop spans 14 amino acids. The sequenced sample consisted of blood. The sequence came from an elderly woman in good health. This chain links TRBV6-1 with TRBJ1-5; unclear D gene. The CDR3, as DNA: TGTGCCAGCAGTGAAATGATAAGCAATCAGCCCCAGCATTTT. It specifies CASSEMISNQPQHF.